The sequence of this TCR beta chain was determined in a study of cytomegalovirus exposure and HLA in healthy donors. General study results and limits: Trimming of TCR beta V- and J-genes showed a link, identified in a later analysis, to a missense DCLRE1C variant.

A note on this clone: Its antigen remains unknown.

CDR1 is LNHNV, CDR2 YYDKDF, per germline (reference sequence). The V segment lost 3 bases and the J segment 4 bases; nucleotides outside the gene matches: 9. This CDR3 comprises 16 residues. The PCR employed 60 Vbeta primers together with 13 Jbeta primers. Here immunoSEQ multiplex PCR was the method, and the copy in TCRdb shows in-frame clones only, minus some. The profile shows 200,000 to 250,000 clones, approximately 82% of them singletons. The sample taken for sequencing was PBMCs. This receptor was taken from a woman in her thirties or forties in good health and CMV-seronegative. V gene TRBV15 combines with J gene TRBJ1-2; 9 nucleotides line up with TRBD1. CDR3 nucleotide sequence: TGTGCCACCAGCAGGGACAGGGGTTCTTCCTCCTATGGCTACACCTTC. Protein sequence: CATSRDRGSSSYGYTF.